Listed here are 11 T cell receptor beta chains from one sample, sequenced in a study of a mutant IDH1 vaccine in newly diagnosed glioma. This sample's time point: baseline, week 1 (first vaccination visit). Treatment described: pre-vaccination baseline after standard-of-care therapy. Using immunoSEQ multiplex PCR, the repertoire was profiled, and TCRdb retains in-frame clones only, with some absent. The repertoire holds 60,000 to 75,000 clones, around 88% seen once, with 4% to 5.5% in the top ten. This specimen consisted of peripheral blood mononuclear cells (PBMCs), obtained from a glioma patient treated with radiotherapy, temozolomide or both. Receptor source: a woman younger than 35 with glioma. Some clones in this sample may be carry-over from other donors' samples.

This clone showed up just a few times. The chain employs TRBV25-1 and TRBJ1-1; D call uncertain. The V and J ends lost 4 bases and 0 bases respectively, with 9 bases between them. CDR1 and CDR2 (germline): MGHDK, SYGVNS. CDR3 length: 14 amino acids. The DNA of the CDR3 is TGTGCCAGCAGTGTACTGGGGATGAACACTGAAGCTTTCTTT. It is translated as CASSVLGMNTEAFF.

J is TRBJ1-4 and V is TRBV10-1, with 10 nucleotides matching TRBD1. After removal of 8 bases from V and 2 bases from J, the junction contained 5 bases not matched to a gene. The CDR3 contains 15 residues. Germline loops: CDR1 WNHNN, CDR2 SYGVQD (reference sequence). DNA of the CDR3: TGCGCCAGCCCGGACAGGGGGATCACTAATGAAAAACTGTTTTTT. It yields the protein CASPDRGITNEKLFF.

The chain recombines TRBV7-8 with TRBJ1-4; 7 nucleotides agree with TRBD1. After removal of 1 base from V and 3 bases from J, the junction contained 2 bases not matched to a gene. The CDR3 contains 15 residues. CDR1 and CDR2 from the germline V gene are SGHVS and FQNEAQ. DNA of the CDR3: TGTGCCAGCAGCTTAGTTGGGACAGCTAATGAAAAACTGTTTTTT. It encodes CASSLVGTANEKLFF. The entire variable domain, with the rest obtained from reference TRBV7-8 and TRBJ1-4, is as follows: GAGVSQSPRYKVAKRGQDVALRCDPISGHVSLFWYQQALGQGPEFLTYFQNEAQLDKSGLPSDRFFAERPEGSVSTLKIQRTQQEDSAVYLCASSLVGTANEKLFFGSGTQLSVL.

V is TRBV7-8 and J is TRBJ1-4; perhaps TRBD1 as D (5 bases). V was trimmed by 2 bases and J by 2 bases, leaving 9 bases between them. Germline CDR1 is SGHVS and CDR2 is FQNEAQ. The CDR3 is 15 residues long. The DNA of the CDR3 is TGTGCCAGCAGCTTATGGGGCGGGACTAATGAAAAACTGTTTTTT. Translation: CASSLWGGTNEKLFF.

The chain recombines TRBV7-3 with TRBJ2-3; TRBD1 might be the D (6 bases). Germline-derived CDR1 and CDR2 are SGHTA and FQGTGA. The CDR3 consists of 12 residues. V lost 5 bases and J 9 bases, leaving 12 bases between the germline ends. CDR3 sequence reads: CASSQQGDTQYF. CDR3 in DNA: TGTGCCAGCAGCCAACAGGGCGACACGCAGTATTTT.

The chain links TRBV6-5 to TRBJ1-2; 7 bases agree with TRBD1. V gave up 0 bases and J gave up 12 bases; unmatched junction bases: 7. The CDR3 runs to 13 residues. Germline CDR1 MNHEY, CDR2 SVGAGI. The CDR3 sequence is CASSYSQGQRDTF. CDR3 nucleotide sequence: TGTGCCAGCAGTTACTCACAGGGACAGCGCGACACCTTC.

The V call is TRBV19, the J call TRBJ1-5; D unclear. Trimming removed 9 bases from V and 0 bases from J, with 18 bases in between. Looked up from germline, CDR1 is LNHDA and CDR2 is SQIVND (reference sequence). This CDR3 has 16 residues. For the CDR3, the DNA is TGTGCCAGCATGGGTACGCCAAGGTATAGCAATCAGCCCCAGCATTTT. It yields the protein CASMGTPRYSNQPQHF.

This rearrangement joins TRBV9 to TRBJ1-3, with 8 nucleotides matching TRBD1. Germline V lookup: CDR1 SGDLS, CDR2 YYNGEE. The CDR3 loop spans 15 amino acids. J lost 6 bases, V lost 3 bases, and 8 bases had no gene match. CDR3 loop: CASSGLGQVENTIYF. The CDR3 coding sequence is TGTGCCAGCAGCGGATTGGGACAGGTGGAAAACACCATATATTTT.

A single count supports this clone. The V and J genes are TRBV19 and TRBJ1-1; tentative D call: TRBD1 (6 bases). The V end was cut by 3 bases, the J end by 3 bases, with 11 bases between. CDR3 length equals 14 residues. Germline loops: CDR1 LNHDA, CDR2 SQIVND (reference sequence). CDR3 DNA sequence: TGTGCCAGTAGTATTTGGCAGGGGTACACTGAAGCTTTCTTT. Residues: CASSIWQGYTEAFF.

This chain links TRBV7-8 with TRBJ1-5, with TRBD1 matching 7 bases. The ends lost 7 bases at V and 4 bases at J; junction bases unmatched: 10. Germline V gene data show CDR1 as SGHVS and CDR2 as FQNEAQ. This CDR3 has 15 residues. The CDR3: CASIRNRDRNQPQHF. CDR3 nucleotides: TGTGCCAGCATCCGTAACCGGGACAGAAATCAGCCCCAGCATTTT. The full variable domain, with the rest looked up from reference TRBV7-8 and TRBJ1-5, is GAGVSQSPRYKVAKRGQDVALRCDPISGHVSLFWYQQALGQGPEFLTYFQNEAQLDKSGLPSDRFFAERPEGSVSTLKIQRTQQEDSAVYLCASIRNRDRNQPQHFGDGTRLSIL.

CDR3 loop: CASSLDPGSTYEQYF. In DNA form, the CDR3 reads TGTGCCAGCAGCTTAGACCCAGGGTCGACCTACGAGCAGTACTTC. The V and J genes are TRBV7-2 and TRBJ2-7, with a weak D call TRBD1 (5 bases). This CDR3 is built from 15 residues. Trimming left V 1 base short and J 2 bases short, with 12 bases between. CDR1 is SGHTA, CDR2 FQGNSA, per germline.